The next 3 T cell receptor beta chains were all read from a single sample in a study of CD8 T cells in Susac syndrome. Random-hexamer reverse transcription was applied to about 0.45 to 1 ug RNA. TCRdb reanalysed the immunoSEQ multiplex PCR reads using MiXCR and keeps one entry per CDR3 protein. The sample consists of 150,000 to 200,000 distinct CDR3 sequences, over 75% of them appearing once. Sequenced material: CD4+ T cells from PBMCs. The receptors were gathered from a human donor with Susac syndrome.

V and J are TRBV7-2 and TRBJ1-2; D gene uncertain. The germline V gene encodes CDR1 SGHTA and CDR2 FQGNSA. Trimming removed 2 bases from V and 8 bases from J, with 15 bases in between. The CDR3 loop spans 14 amino acids. CDR3 residues: CASSLPGTGEGYTF. CDR3 nucleotide sequence: TGTGCCAGCAGCTTACCGGGCACGGGAGAGGGCTACACCTTC. Drawing the rest from reference TRBV7-2 and TRBJ1-2, the complete variable domain is GAGVSQSPSNKVTEKGKDVELRCDPISGHTALYWYRQSLGQGLEFLIYFQGNSAPDKSGLPSDRFSAERTGGSVSTLTIQRTQQEDSAVYLCASSLPGTGEGYTFGSGTRLTVV.

The chain recombines TRBV5-1 with TRBJ2-1; D call uncertain. This CDR3 region has 14 residues. Trimming left V 0 bases short and J 1 base short, with 5 bases between. Germline V gene lookup returns CDR1 SGHRS and CDR2 YFSETQ. This CDR3 reads CASSLAESYNEQFF. The DNA of the CDR3 is TGCGCCAGCAGCTTGGCTGAATCCTACAATGAGCAGTTCTTC.

This rearrangement joins TRBV4-2 to TRBJ1-3, with unresolved D. The CDR3 runs 16 residues. Looked up from germline, CDR1 is LGHNA and CDR2 is YNFKEQ. V was pared by 7 bases and J by 0 bases, with 16 bases between. The CDR3 loop reads CASKTEGGISGNTIYF. The CDR3 nucleotides read TGTGCCAGCAAAACCGAGGGCGGAATCTCTGGAAACACCATATATTTT.